This T cell receptor (beta chain) was profiled in a study of blood T cell repertoires in COVID-19. Study information: Some COVID-19 samples were acute and others convalescent; all came from the United States, Italy and Spain.

How the authors handled the data: From reference gene primer amplification, estimates of nucleated cell counts were derived. This table comes from immunoSEQ multiplex PCR, and its TCRdb copy is limited to in-frame clones, with some not included. That table supplies the V and J calls and clone size; D and trimming were determined from the DNA. The sample has about 380,000 clones, about 85% seen once. The CDR3 extends over 15 amino acids. Trimming cost V 5 bases and J 4 bases, with 12 bases left between them. CDR1 is SGHAT, CDR2 FQNNGV, per germline. This sequence was found in a woman aged 18-35 years with acute or convalescent COVID-19. The chain has TRBV11-2 and TRBJ2-6, with a possible D match to TRBD1 (6 bases). Sequencing was performed on peripheral blood. In DNA form, the CDR3 reads TGTGCCAGCAGCCCTACAGGGCCCGGGGCCAACGTCCTGACTTTC. Amino acid sequence: CASSPTGPGANVLTF.